This entry lists 30 T cell receptor beta chains sequenced from one sample in a study of blood T cell repertoires in COVID-19. The repertoire was sequenced with immunoSEQ multiplex PCR; TCRdb's copy has only in-frame clones and lacks some. The repertoire consists of tens of thousands of clones, with roughly 90% occurring once and the leading ten covering around 1.5%. Material for sequencing was peripheral blood. The receptors here all came from a human donor with active COVID-19. The donor label of this sample is uncertain.

This clone was recorded once. The chain couples TRBV27 to TRBJ1-6; D is unresolved. The CDR3 extends over 16 amino acids. In germline, CDR1 is MNHEY, CDR2 SMNVEV (reference sequence). V was pared by 6 bases and J by 0 bases, with 12 bases between. For the CDR3, the DNA is TGTGCCAGCAGGGGAGCTGGGTTCTCCTATAATTCACCCCTCCACTTT. It encodes CASRGAGFSYNSPLHF.

This chain links TRBV7-2 with TRBJ2-1, with 7 bases fitting TRBD2. The V and J ends lost 4 bases and 8 bases, in that order; junction bases with no gene match: 5. This CDR3 spans 13 amino acids. Germline V gene lookup returns CDR1 SGHTA and CDR2 FQGNSA. This chain's CDR3 is CASSSSGGYEQFF. The CDR3 coding sequence is TGTGCCAGCAGCTCCTCGGGGGGTTATGAGCAGTTCTTC.

This chain uses TRBV9 with TRBJ2-5; 9 bases agree with TRBD2. V trimming: 2 bases; J trimming: 0 bases; junction bases outside the gene matches: 5. The CDR3 length is 16 residues. Germline V gene lookup returns CDR1 SGDLS and CDR2 YYNGEE. The DNA of the CDR3 is TGTGCCAGCAGCGTTAGTCTAGCGGGGCACCAAGAGACCCAGTACTTC. Its protein product is CASSVSLAGHQETQYF.

This sequence joins TRBV9 and TRBJ1-1; D call uncertain. V was shortened by 3 bases and J by 6 bases, with 18 bases between the two germline ends. The CDR3 totals 15 residues. Germline CDR1 SGDLS, CDR2 YYNGEE. CDR3 DNA sequence: TGTGCCAGCAGCGCAGGAGGTGGAGGATTCGCTGAAGCTTTCTTT. Translating it yields CASSAGGGGFAEAFF.

The chain is built from TRBV6-4 and TRBJ2-1; D not resolved. CDR3 length: 14 residues. Trimming shortened V by 0 bases and J by 9 bases, and 12 bases separated the two germline ends. Germline CDR1 and CDR2: MRHNA and SNTAGT. In DNA, the CDR3 is TGTGCCAGCAGTGACTCGCCGGGTATAGGTGAGCAGTTCTTC. This sequence encodes CASSDSPGIGEQFF.

The V gene is TRBV5-1, the J gene TRBJ2-1; maybe TRBD2 (5 bases). V was clipped by 5 bases and J by 9 bases, with 15 bases between them. CDR3 length equals 13 residues. Germline-derived CDR1 and CDR2 are SGHRS and YFSETQ. CDR3 residues: CASRRTEGIEQFF. CDR3 sequence (DNA): TGCGCCAGCAGGCGTACTGAGGGCATTGAGCAGTTCTTC.

The genes are TRBV7-9 and TRBJ2-3; TRBD2 matches 8 bases. Germline-derived CDR1 and CDR2 are SEHNR and FQNEAQ (reference sequence). This CDR3 comprises 14 residues. V dropped 5 bases and J dropped 9; count of bases not matched to a gene: 10. The CDR3 DNA follows: TGTGCCAGCAGCATCGGGACTAGTACCGGAACGCAGTATTTT. Translated: CASSIGTSTGTQYF.

V and J are TRBV7-2 and TRBJ1-5; no definite D call. Per the germline V gene, CDR1 is SGHTA and CDR2 is FQGNSA. This CDR3 comprises 14 residues. Trimming stripped 1 base from V and 5 bases from J, with 9 bases between. CDR3 coding DNA: TGTGCCAGCAGCTTAGTTGGCAGCGATCAGCCCCAGCATTTT. Its protein is CASSLVGSDQPQHF.

The chain employs TRBV2 and TRBJ2-1; possibly TRBD2 for D (6 bases). Germline CDR1 reads SNHLY; CDR2 reads FYNNEI. The V end was cut by 7 bases, the J end by 15 bases, with 22 bases between. This CDR3 has 13 amino acids. As DNA, the CDR3 is TGTGCCAGCAAGGATCCCGGACTACGAGACGGGTTCTTC. Its translation: CASKDPGLRDGFF.

The chain joins TRBV7-6 to TRBJ2-1; TRBD2 matches 9 bases. Trimming at V came to 5 bases and at J to 5 bases, leaving 13 bases not matched to a gene. Germline CDR1 reads SGHVS; CDR2 reads FNYEAQ. This CDR3 spans 17 amino acids. Written as DNA, the CDR3 is TGTGCCAGCAGCCCCTTGGCTAGCGGGAACACACACAATGAGCAGTTCTTC. Translating it yields CASSPLASGNTHNEQFF.

CDR3 sequence: CASSQIPIYEQYF. CDR3 nucleotide sequence: TGTGCCAGCAGCCAAATCCCCATCTACGAGCAGTACTTC. This chain connects TRBV3-1 (or the pseudogene TRBV3-2) to TRBJ2-7; D is undetermined. CDR1 is LGHDT and CDR2 is YNNKEL in the germline V gene (reference sequence). The CDR3 consists of 13 residues. The germline V and J ends were trimmed by 2 bases and 3 bases, with 8 bases remaining between them.

V usage is TRBV6-2 or TRBV6-3 and J usage is TRBJ1-5; a possible D gene is TRBD1 (5 bases). V dropped 4 bases and J dropped 5 bases, with 21 bases sitting between them. This CDR3 region has 17 residues. The V gene's germline CDR1 is MNHEY and CDR2 SVGEGT. CDR3 nucleotide sequence: TGTGCCAGCAGTTCTCATCAGGGCTCCCCCGTAGATCAGCCCCAGCATTTT. Protein product: CASSSHQGSPVDQPQHF.

The genes are TRBV4-3 and TRBJ1-1, with 7 bases fitting TRBD1. V was pared by 1 base and J by 6 bases, with 11 bases of the junction left unmatched. Germline V CDR1 and CDR2: LGHNA, YSLEER. CDR3 length equals 16 residues. The CDR3 nucleotides read TGCGCCAGCAGCCAAGCCGAGGGACAGACCAACGCTGAAGCTTTCTTT. Amino acids: CASSQAEGQTNAEAFF.

The chain combines TRBV11-2 with TRBJ2-5; weak D call: TRBD2 (7 bases). The CDR3 has 19 amino acids. Germline values: CDR1 SGHAT, CDR2 FQNNGV. Trimming removed 0 bases at V and 0 bases at J, with 20 bases between. CDR3 amino acids: CASSLEMHGGGGYQETQYF. CDR3 bases: TGTGCCAGCAGCTTAGAAATGCATGGGGGCGGGGGTTACCAAGAGACCCAGTACTTC.

This clone was recorded once. The chain couples TRBV5-1 to TRBJ1-1; D is unresolved. Trimming removed 0 bases from V and 1 base from J, with 10 bases in between. CDR1 and CDR2 (germline): SGHRS, YFSETQ. The CDR3 sequence is 15 residues long. CDR3 sequence: CASSLGTRQNTEAFF. The CDR3 nucleotides read TGCGCCAGCAGCTTGGGGACTCGACAGAACACTGAAGCTTTCTTT.

The gene calls are TRBV5-6 and TRBJ1-1, with a tentative D call TRBD1 (5 bases). The germline CDR1 and CDR2 sequences are SGHDT and YYEEEE. Trimming cost V 2 bases and J 4 bases, with 9 bases left between them. CDR3 length: 13 amino acids. DNA of the CDR3: TGTGCCAGCAGCTTAGCAGGGTTCACTGAAGCTTTCTTT. Protein product: CASSLAGFTEAFF. Based on the CDR3 plus reference TRBV5-6 and TRBJ1-1, the full variable domain is DAGVTQSPTHLIKTRGQQVTLRCSPKSGHDTVSWYQQALGQGPQFIFQYYEEEERQRGNFPDRFSGHQFPNYSSELNVNALLLGDSALYLCASSLAGFTEAFFGQGTRLTVV.

The chain recombines TRBV6-5 with TRBJ2-6; TRBD2 might be the D (5 bases). The CDR3 totals 14 residues. CDR1 is MNHEY and CDR2 is SVGAGI in the germline V gene. Trimming pared 6 bases from V and 4 bases from J, leaving 10 bases between. The CDR3 protein is CASRMGSGANVLTF. The CDR3 nucleotides are TGTGCCAGCAGGATGGGGAGCGGGGCCAACGTCCTGACTTTC.

The V and J genes are TRBV2 and TRBJ2-7; tentatively, D is TRBD2 (6 bases). The CDR3 contains 15 residues. Germline V gives CDR1 SNHLY, CDR2 FYNNEI. With 3 bases removed from V and 3 bases from J, the gap between germline ends came to 15 bases. For the CDR3, the DNA is TGTGCCAGCAGTGAGGGCGGACTATCGAGCTACGAGCAGTACTTC. Translated: CASSEGGLSSYEQYF. The full variable domain, rest sourced from reference TRBV2 and TRBJ2-7, is EPEVTQTPSHQVTQMGQEVILRCVPISNHLYFYWYRQILGQKVEFLVSFYNNEISEKSEIFDDQFSVERPDGSNFTLKIRSTKLEDSAMYFCASSEGGLSSYEQYFGPGTRLTVT.

The CDR3: CASSIHEGAVEKLFF. The CDR3 region has the DNA TGTGCCAGTAGTATTCACGAGGGGGCAGTGGAAAAACTGTTTTTT. The chain combines TRBV19 with TRBJ1-4, with 7 bases fitting TRBD1. The CDR3 spans 15 residues. CDR1 and CDR2 from the germline V gene are LNHDA and SQIVND (reference sequence). The junction had 9 bases not matched to a gene; V was cut back by 3 bases and J by 8 bases.

The rearrangement joins TRBV28 to TRBJ1-2, with TRBD1 as a possible D gene (6 bases). The CDR3 contains 13 residues. V gave up 10 bases and J gave up 5 bases, with 17 bases separating them. Germline V lookup: CDR1 MDHEN, CDR2 SYDVKM. The CDR3 sequence: CATQTGFGYGYTF. The CDR3 nucleotides are TGTGCCACCCAGACAGGATTCGGGTATGGCTACACCTTC.

CDR3 amino acids: CASSFIGKLNTEAFF. CDR3 bases: TGTGCCAGCAGCTTTATCGGGAAGTTGAACACTGAAGCTTTCTTT. This rearrangement joins TRBV5-4 to TRBJ1-1, with D uncertain. Trimming cost V 2 bases and J 0 bases, with 11 bases left between them. Per germline, CDR1 SGHNT and CDR2 YYREEE (reference sequence). The CDR3 runs to 15 residues.

The rearrangement uses TRBV5-4 and TRBJ1-2; tentatively, D is TRBD1 (6 bases). In germline, CDR1 is SGHNT, CDR2 YYREEE (reference sequence). Trimming left V 4 bases short and J 4 bases short, with 11 bases between. This CDR3 spans 13 amino acids. The CDR3 sequence: CASSPQGSYGYTF. Here the CDR3 DNA reads TGTGCCAGCAGCCCCCAGGGGTCCTATGGCTACACCTTC.

V gene TRBV4-3 combines with J gene TRBJ1-1, with a tentative D call TRBD1 (5 bases). The CDR3 has 16 amino acids. Germline CDR1 is LGHNA and CDR2 is YSLEER. Trimming took 1 base from V and 2 from J, leaving 14 bases between them. The CDR3 DNA follows: TGCGCCAGCAGCCAAGGTCCCAGGGTGGAAAACACTGAAGCTTTCTTT. Translating gives CASSQGPRVENTEAFF.

J is TRBJ2-1 and V is TRBV11-1; no definite D call. The CDR3 has 13 residues. V was shortened by 1 base and J by 3 bases, with 4 bases between the two germline ends. Germline V gene sequence: CDR1 SGHAT, CDR2 FQDESV (reference sequence). The CDR3 DNA is TGTGCCAGCAGCTTAGGCAGCTACAATGAGCAGTTCTTC. Translating it yields CASSLGSYNEQFF.

The chain carries TRBV6-5 and TRBJ2-3, with TRBD2 as a possible D gene (6 bases). Germline CDR1 MNHEY, CDR2 SVGAGI. V was clipped by 2 bases and J by 13 bases, with 13 bases between them. This CDR3 region has 12 residues. CDR3 protein: CASSYRLGLEYF. The CDR3 DNA sequence: TGTGCCAGCAGTTACCGTCTGGGACTCGAGTATTTT.

The rearrangement joins TRBV6-5 to TRBJ2-7, with D unresolved. V lost 6 bases, J lost 4 bases, and 10 bases lay in between. This CDR3 has 12 amino acids. CDR1 is MNHEY, CDR2 SVGAGI, per germline. The CDR3 DNA sequence: TGTGCCAGCAGAACCCCCGGTTACGAGCAGTACTTC. Amino acid sequence: CASRTPGYEQYF.

The V call is TRBV6-2 or TRBV6-3, the J call TRBJ2-2; D unresolved. Germline V gene lookup returns CDR1 MNHEY and CDR2 SVGEGT. Between the trimmed V and J ends, which lost 5 bases and 7 bases, there was a span of 11 bases. The CDR3 has 13 residues. CDR3 nucleotide sequence: TGTGCCAGCAGTCACTTTAGAGACGGGGAGCTGTTTTTT. It translates to CASSHFRDGELFF.

The V call is TRBV4-3, the J call TRBJ2-1, with TRBD2 as a possible D gene (5 bases). The CDR3 is made up of 14 amino acids. Trimming removed 3 bases from V and 10 bases from J, with 16 bases in between. CDR1 LGHNA and CDR2 YSLEER come from the germline V gene. The DNA of the CDR3 is TGCGCCAGCAGCCAGGCGGGTAGCAGCAGCGAGCAGTTCTTC. Translation gives CASSQAGSSSEQFF.

This chain uses TRBV5-4 with TRBJ1-2; the D gene is possibly TRBD1 (6 bases). V was clipped by 4 bases and J by 0 bases, with 10 bases between them. Germline V CDR1 and CDR2: SGHNT, YYREEE (reference sequence). This CDR3 spans 14 amino acids. The CDR3 here is CASSADSTNYGYTF. The DNA for the CDR3 is TGTGCCAGCAGCGCGGACAGCACTAACTATGGCTACACCTTC.

The chain has TRBV7-2 and TRBJ2-7, with 7 bases aligning to TRBD2. This CDR3 spans 14 amino acids. After removal of 2 bases from V and 3 bases from J, the junction contained 4 bases not matched to a gene. The germline gives CDR1 SGHTA, CDR2 FQGNSA. Written as DNA, the CDR3 is TGTGCCAGCAGCTTATGGGGGGGACTCTACGAGCAGTACTTC. This sequence encodes CASSLWGGLYEQYF.